This T cell receptor (beta chain) was obtained from a study of blood T cell repertoires in COVID-19. At the level of the study: In each case, the material was cDNA or gDNA derived from T cells, B-cell-depleted T cells, or PBMCs.

CDR1 MGHRA and CDR2 YSYEKL come from the germline V gene. This CDR3 spans 15 amino acids. The V gene lost 4 bases and the J gene lost 6 bases, with 16 bases spanning the gap. Per the original methods: Estimation of nucleated cell counts was performed using reference gene primer amplification. Clones were sequenced by immunoSEQ multiplex PCR, and TCRdb holds only the in-frame ones, with some missing. V and J calls and clone size are given by that table; D and trimming were obtained from the DNA. The repertoire has fewer than 400,000 clones, nearly 90% of them found once; the top ten carry less than 2%. Seattle enrolled patients during active infection and tracked them longitudinally.

V usage is TRBV4-1 and J usage is TRBJ1-5; D call uncertain. The sample consisted of peripheral blood. The source of this sequence is a woman younger than 45 with COVID-19, enrolled during active disease. In DNA form, the CDR3 reads TGCGCCAGCAGCCTTCGGACGGGAGGGCGTCAGCCCCAGCATTTT. This encodes CASSLRTGGRQPQHF.